These 19 T cell receptor beta chains share one sample of origin, sequenced in a study of blood T cell repertoires in COVID-19 (dated by TCRdb to 2018 to 2021). Receptors were amplified or captured by the immunoSEQ multiplex PCR assay. Imported from immuneACCESS, the table was reduced by TCRdb to in-frame sequences with V and J called. These copies leave out some clones; in studies compared against another copy, an unresolved V gene accounts for under half, and the cause of the remainder is not known. The sample table records 200,000 to 250,000 clones; approximately 80% of these occur just once. The ten largest clonotypes hold 9.7% of the sample. The sample consisted of peripheral blood. Receptors originate from a man in his forties or fifties with active or convalescent COVID-19.

This clone has just a few counts. This rearrangement joins TRBV6-4 to TRBJ1-2, with 9 bases fitting TRBD1. CDR1 is MRHNA, CDR2 SNTAGT, per germline. The CDR3 loop spans 16 amino acids. Germline trimming cut 2 bases from V and 6 bases from J; bases unmatched to any gene: 10. The CDR3 loop is CASSDGDTGGSNGYTF. CDR3 DNA: TGTGCCAGCAGTGACGGCGATACAGGGGGCAGTAATGGCTACACCTTC.

CDR3 residues: CASSSHQQGKETQYF. The CDR3 region has the DNA TGTGCCAGCAGTTCCCATCAACAGGGTAAAGAGACCCAGTACTTC. The chain has TRBV6-6 and TRBJ2-5; a possible D gene is TRBD1 (6 bases). Germline V lookup: CDR1 MNHNY, CDR2 SVGAGI (reference sequence). Trimming left V 4 bases short and J 3 bases short, with 15 bases between. This CDR3 contains 15 residues.

This clone occurred once. This sequence joins TRBV7-8 and TRBJ2-2, with D possibly being TRBD1 (6 bases). V was trimmed by 3 bases and J by 6 bases, leaving 14 bases between them. The CDR3 spans 15 residues. The germline V gene has CDR1 SGHVS and CDR2 FQNEAQ. The chain's CDR3 is CASSFTGLGAGELFF. The DNA of the CDR3 is TGTGCCAGCAGCTTCACAGGGCTTGGGGCCGGGGAGCTGTTTTTT.

The chain carries TRBV6-5 and TRBJ1-5; D gene ambiguous. This CDR3 spans 15 amino acids. V gave up 6 bases and J gave up 0 bases, with 12 bases separating them. CDR1 and CDR2 (germline): MNHEY, SVGAGI. In DNA form, the CDR3 reads TGTGCCAGCAGAACCGACTACTATAGCAATCAGCCCCAGCATTTT. Amino acid sequence: CASRTDYYSNQPQHF.

The rearrangement uses TRBV7-9 and TRBJ1-2; TRBD1 matches at 11 bases. The CDR3 runs to 14 residues. V lost 11 bases, J lost 3 bases, and 8 bases stayed unmatched. Looked up from germline, CDR1 is SEHNR and CDR2 is FQNEAQ (reference sequence). The CDR3 spells CALNTGQGDYGYTF. The DNA of the CDR3 is TGTGCCCTCAATACGGGACAGGGGGACTATGGCTACACCTTC.

V usage is TRBV28 and J usage is TRBJ1-2, with 10 bases that match TRBD1. V shed 5 bases, J shed 7 bases, and the junction held 4 bases outside the gene matches. CDR3 size: 13 residues. The V gene's germline CDR1 is MDHEN and CDR2 SYDVKM. CDR3 DNA sequence: TGTGCCAGCAGTCCCCGGGACAGGGGTGGCTACACCTTC. Its protein is CASSPRDRGGYTF.

DNA for the CDR3: TGTGCCAGCAGCGAATCGACAGGGGAGAACACTGAAGCTTTCTTT. This sequence encodes CASSESTGENTEAFF. J is TRBJ1-1 and V is TRBV9; 8 nucleotides line up with TRBD1. With 3 bases clipped from V and 1 base from J, the junction kept 5 bases outside the gene matches. From germline, CDR1 is SGDLS and CDR2 YYNGEE. The CDR3 loop spans 15 amino acids.

V gene TRBV28 combines with J gene TRBJ1-4, with 7 bases matching TRBD1. V lost 7 bases, J lost 8 bases, and 13 bases stayed unmatched. The CDR3 loop spans 15 amino acids. From germline, CDR1 is MDHEN and CDR2 SYDVKM. This CDR3 is CASTQNRGRGEKLFF. In nucleotides, the CDR3 is TGTGCCAGCACCCAGAACAGGGGCAGAGGGGAAAAACTGTTTTTT.

V and J are TRBV28 and TRBJ1-3; TRBD1 matches at 7 bases. The CDR3 covers 17 residues. The germline V gene has CDR1 MDHEN and CDR2 SYDVKM. The junction had 11 bases not matched to a gene; V was cut back by 2 bases and J by 4 bases. The CDR3 region is CASSLPSFDRAGNTIYF. The CDR3 DNA is TGTGCCAGCAGTTTACCCTCCTTCGACAGGGCCGGAAACACCATATATTTT.

CDR3 region: CSASPGMNTEAFF. CDR3 sequence (DNA): TGCAGTGCTAGTCCGGGGATGAACACTGAAGCTTTCTTT. The rearrangement joins TRBV20-1 to TRBJ1-1; D is ambiguous. From germline, CDR1 is DFQATT and CDR2 SNEGSKA (reference sequence). Trimming left V 3 bases short and J 0 bases short, with 8 bases between. The CDR3 loop spans 13 amino acids.

The chain employs TRBV2 and TRBJ2-2; possible D gene TRBD1, 6 bases. Trimming removed 5 bases at V and 1 base at J, with 11 bases between. The CDR3 length is 15 residues. The germline V gene has CDR1 SNHLY and CDR2 FYNNEI. CDR3 residues: CASSPGHGNTGELFF. The DNA for the CDR3 is TGTGCCAGCAGTCCGGGACATGGGAACACCGGGGAGCTGTTTTTT. Together with reference TRBV2 and TRBJ2-2, the CDR3 gives the full variable domain: EPEVTQTPSHQVTQMGQEVILRCVPISNHLYFYWYRQILGQKVEFLVSFYNNEISEKSEIFDDQFSVERPDGSNFTLKIRSTKLEDSAMYFCASSPGHGNTGELFFGEGSRLTVL.

The chain uses TRBV6-1 and TRBJ2-1; 7 nucleotides line up with TRBD2. Germline CDR1 reads MNHNS; CDR2 reads SASEGT. The CDR3 covers 17 residues. With V trimmed by 2 bases and J by 3 bases, 10 bases remained unmatched. The CDR3: CASSELDGLAVYNEQFF. CDR3 DNA: TGTGCCAGCAGTGAATTAGATGGTCTAGCGGTCTACAATGAGCAGTTCTTC.

Regarding this clone: Relative to the germline gene, one junction end is altered; a read error may explain this. The chain carries TRBV5-5 and TRBJ2-7, with 7 bases fitting TRBD1. CDR1 and CDR2 (germline): SGHKS, YYEKEE (reference sequence). This CDR3 contains 14 residues. The CDR3 coding sequence is TGTGCCAGCAGCTTGTCCGGGACAGCGGAAGAGCTTTTTTTC. This codes for CASSLSGTAEELFF.

V gene TRBV5-1 combines with J gene TRBJ1-1, with 10 bases lining up with TRBD1. V lost 0 bases to trimming and J lost 5 bases; unmatched junction nucleotides: 4. Germline V gene sequence: CDR1 SGHRS, CDR2 YFSETQ. This CDR3 has 15 amino acids. CDR3: CASSLGGQGSTEAFF. For the CDR3, the DNA is TGCGCCAGCAGCTTGGGGGGACAGGGGTCGACTGAAGCTTTCTTT.

The V call is TRBV27, the J call TRBJ2-2, with a tentative D call TRBD1 (6 bases). Germline V gene lookup returns CDR1 MNHEY and CDR2 SMNVEV (reference sequence). The CDR3 covers 15 residues. Trimming took 2 bases from V and 5 from J, leaving 12 bases between them. CDR3 nucleotide sequence: TGTGCCAGCAGTTTAAGGGGGAGTGGGACCGGGGAGCTGTTTTTT. Residues: CASSLRGSGTGELFF.

The chain combines TRBV7-9 with TRBJ2-5; 9 bases match TRBD1. V was pared by 10 bases and J by 5 bases, with 5 bases of the junction left unmatched. Per the germline V gene, CDR1 is SEHNR and CDR2 is FQNEAQ (reference sequence). CDR3 length: 12 residues. For the CDR3, the DNA is TGTGCCACCGACAGGGGGTCGGAGACCCAGTACTTC. This sequence encodes CATDRGSETQYF.

The chain links TRBV7-3 to TRBJ2-2; D gene ambiguous. This CDR3 spans 14 amino acids. In germline, CDR1 is SGHTA, CDR2 FQGTGA. The V end lost 5 bases, the J end lost 1 base, and 8 bases lay between the germline ends. The CDR3 region is CASSRDKNTGELFF. The CDR3 DNA follows: TGTGCCAGCAGCCGAGACAAGAACACCGGGGAGCTGTTTTTT.

The gene calls are TRBV18 and TRBJ2-5; 9 positions agree with TRBD1. The CDR3 consists of 17 residues. CDR1 is KGHSH, CDR2 LQKENI, per germline. The ends lost 3 bases at V and 5 bases at J; junction bases unmatched: 13. CDR3 in amino acids: CASSPGQGYVIEETQYF. CDR3 nucleotide sequence: TGTGCCAGCTCACCTGGACAGGGGTATGTGATCGAGGAGACCCAGTACTTC.

This clone occurred a few times. This rearrangement joins TRBV25-1 to TRBJ1-2; tentative D call: TRBD1 (6 bases). This CDR3 is built from 14 residues. Germline V gene sequence: CDR1 MGHDK, CDR2 SYGVNS. The V gene lost 7 bases and the J gene lost 1 base, with 13 bases spanning the gap. CDR3 amino acids: CASTMGDINYGYTF. As DNA, the CDR3 is TGTGCCAGCACTATGGGGGACATTAACTATGGCTACACCTTC.